Listed below are T cell receptor beta chains from one sample, sequenced in a study of T cell repertoires in cytomegalovirus infection. These receptors have no known antigen. TCRdb re-analysed the reads in MiXCR, keeping a single row per CDR3 protein. Of about half a million distinct CDR3 sequences in the sample, 33% were seen once. This sample comprised cultured PBMCs, obtained from culture after CMV antigen stimulation. The receptors originated from a human donor in good health (CMV status not recorded). Some clones in this sample may be carry-over from other donors' samples. The CDR3 runs from the conserved cysteine through the conserved F or W. A D gene is named only where the DNA matches it firmly. Rows may omit the clone size; those that give it use once, few, many or a size class.

>TRBV20-1|NA|TRBJ1-6|NA
TGCAGTGCTAGAGATCAGGAGGGAAATTCACCCCTCCACTTT
CSARDQEGNSPLHF
>TRBV7-6|NA|TRBJ2-6|NA
TGTGCCAGCAGCTTCGGCAGGACGGTTAAATCTGGGGCCAACGTCCTGACTTTC
CASSFGRTVKSGANVLTF
>TRBV7-3|NA|TRBJ2-6|TRBD1
TGTGCCAGCAGCTCCTGGGCCGGGACAGGGGGCTCCGGCACTGGGGCCAACGTCCTGACTTTC
CASSSWAGTGGSGTGANVLTF
>TRBV7-2|few|TRBJ2-5|TRBD2
TGTGCCAGCAGCATACGGACTAGCCCCCAAGAGACCCAGTACTTC
CASSIRTSPQETQYF
>TRBV29-1|NA|TRBJ2-3|TRBD1
TGCAGCGTTGAGGACAGGGGACCTGAGGAAGATACGCAGTATTTT
CSVEDRGPEEDTQYF
>TRBV2|NA|TRBJ1-4|TRBD1
TGTGCCAGCACTCGGACAGGGGGCGTCTCTAATGAAAAACTGTTTTTT
CASTRTGGVSNEKLFF
>TRBV2|once|TRBJ1-5|NA
TGTGCCAGCAGCGCCGGGACACCTGATCAGCCCCAGCATTTT
CASSAGTPDQPQHF
>TRBV28|NA|TRBJ1-2|NA
TGTGCCAGCAGTTTCTACAGGGCCCACTATGGCTACACCTTC
CASSFYRAHYGYTF
>TRBV2|NA|TRBJ1-1|NA
TGTGCCAGCACCAGACAGGCGGCGAACACTGAAGCTTTCTTT
CASTRQAANTEAFF
>TRBV6-5|NA|TRBJ1-2|NA
TGTGCCAGCAGTTTCCGGGACAACGATCCACGAGGCTACACCTTC
CASSFRDNDPRGYTF
>TRBV14|few|TRBJ2-3|NA
TGTGCCAGCAGCGTAGAGGGACTTCGTCCAGATACGCAGTATTTT
CASSVEGLRPDTQYF
>TRBV24-1|NA|TRBJ2-5|TRBD1
TGTGCCACCAGTGACCCGACAGGGATAGAGACCCAGTACTTC
CATSDPTGIETQYF
>TRBV6-1|few|TRBJ2-5|TRBD2
TGTGCCAGCAGGGGGCTAGCGGGAGTAGAGACCCAGTACTTC
CASRGLAGVETQYF
>TRBV7-6|few|TRBJ1-1|TRBD1
TGTGCCAGCAGCTTAGTGGACAGGGGAGGGGGTGAAGCTTTCTTT
CASSLVDRGGGEAFF
>TRBV7-8|many|TRBJ2-7|TRBD2
TGTGCCAGCAGCGGGGGGCGGGTACTAGCGGGAGGGACAGCCAAATCCTACGAGCAGTACTTC
CASSGGRVLAGGTAKSYEQYF
>TRBV6-2/TRBV6-3|NA|TRBJ1-5|NA
TGTGCCAGCAGTCCGACGGGATATCAGCCCCAGCATTTT
CASSPTGYQPQHF
>TRBV7-2|NA|TRBJ1-2|NA
TGTGCCAGCAGCTTAGTGGTGGTTAACTATGGCTACACCTTC
CASSLVVVNYGYTF
>TRBV7-2|NA|TRBJ2-7|TRBD1
TGTGCCAGCAGTGTCTCGGACAGGGGGACAGCGCCCTCCTACGAGCAGTACTTC
CASSVSDRGTAPSYEQYF
>TRBV7-2|many|TRBJ1-2|NA
TGTGCCAGCAGCCCCGGATACAGTCAAGATGGCTACACCTTC
CASSPGYSQDGYTF
>TRBV11-2|few|TRBJ1-5|TRBD1
TGTGCCAGCAGCCCAGCTACAGGGGCGGGTCAGCCCCAGCATTTT
CASSPATGAGQPQHF
>TRBV6-1|few|TRBJ2-5|NA
TGTGCCAGCAGGGACAACGCTCGGGAGACCCAGTACTTC
CASRDNARETQYF
>TRBV19|few|TRBJ1-2|NA
TGTGCCAGCGAGCACAGGGACTACTATGGCTACACCTTC
CASEHRDYYGYTF
>TRBV7-6|NA|TRBJ2-1|TRBD2
TGTGCCAGCAGCCCCCAGGGAGTACTAGCGGGAGCGGTTAATGAGCAGTTCTTC
CASSPQGVLAGAVNEQFF
>TRBV7-7|many|TRBJ2-2|TRBD1
TGTGCTAGCAGCTCGACAGGGGTATCTGGCACCGGGGAGCTGTTTTTT
CASSSTGVSGTGELFF
>TRBV11-1|few|TRBJ2-1|TRBD2
TGTGCCAGCAGCTTAGTGACTAGCGGGCAGTTCTTC
CASSLVTSGQFF
>TRBV7-2|few|TRBJ1-1|NA
TGTGCCAGCACCTCTGACAGCCGCACTGAAGCTTTCTTT
CASTSDSRTEAFF
>TRBV7-2|many|TRBJ2-7|TRBD1
TGTGCCAGCAGCTTAGGACAGGGCACCCGATACGAGCAGTACTTC
CASSLGQGTRYEQYF
>TRBV11-1|NA|TRBJ2-2|NA
TGTGCCAGCAGCTTTTCACCCGCCCTGAGGACCGGGGAGCTGTTTTTT
CASSFSPALRTGELFF
>TRBV7-8|NA|TRBJ2-5|NA
TGTGCCAGCAGCCCTAGCCGAGGCTCCGAAGAGACCCAGTACTTC
CASSPSRGSEETQYF
>TRBV29-1|NA|TRBJ2-7|TRBD1
TGCAGCGTATGGACAGGGGGCCCCTACGAGCAGTACTTC
CSVWTGGPYEQYF